These 24 T cell receptor beta chains were all obtained from the same sample, sequenced in a study of shared clonotypes between healthy human individuals. Assay used: immunoSEQ multiplex PCR; TCRdb lists only in-frame clones, some missing. The sample yields about 1.4 million clones, 95% to 97% seen once. The source material was naive CD4+ T cells sorted from blood. The subset was: CD45RA+ positively selected. Every receptor here comes from a man aged 30 to 39 in good health.

This chain uses TRBV27 with TRBJ2-3; 9 nucleotides align to TRBD2. In germline, CDR1 is MNHEY, CDR2 SMNVEV (reference sequence). V gave up 4 bases and J gave up 1 base; unmatched junction bases: 9. The CDR3 totals 17 residues. In DNA, the CDR3 is TGTGCCAGCAGTTCAACTCCAGCGGGAGGTCGCACAGATACGCAGTATTTT. Protein: CASSSTPAGGRTDTQYF.

CDR3 region: CASSYRDRVVEQYF. For the CDR3, the DNA is TGTGCCAGCAGCTACCGGGACAGGGTGGTTGAGCAGTACTTC. The chain has TRBV7-8 and TRBJ2-7; 9 nucleotides agree with TRBD1. Germline V gene lookup returns CDR1 SGHVS and CDR2 FQNEAQ. With V trimmed by 4 bases and J by 7 bases, 8 bases remained unmatched. CDR3 size: 14 residues.

This clone was recorded once. This sequence joins TRBV28 and TRBJ1-2; tentatively, D is TRBD1 (5 bases). The V and J ends lost 11 bases and 6 bases respectively, with 25 bases between them. This CDR3 is 15 amino acids long. Germline V gives CDR1 MDHEN, CDR2 SYDVKM. The CDR3 region is CAGKPLGALGDGYTF. CDR3 DNA: TGTGCCGGGAAACCTCTTGGGGCCTTGGGGGATGGCTACACCTTC.

This rearrangement joins TRBV6-1 to TRBJ1-2; D is undetermined. The CDR3 consists of 14 residues. Trimming stripped 2 bases from V and 8 bases from J, with 15 bases between. CDR1 is MNHNS and CDR2 is SASEGT in the germline V gene. Written as DNA, the CDR3 is TGTGCCAGCAGTGAACCCGCCGTGTTTGAGGGCTACACCTTC. This encodes CASSEPAVFEGYTF.

V usage is TRBV7-3 and J usage is TRBJ1-2; D is uncertain. V gave up 5 bases and J gave up 0 bases, with 10 bases separating them. The CDR3 totals 14 residues. The V gene's germline CDR1 is SGHTA and CDR2 FQGTGA. In DNA, the CDR3 is TGTGCCAGCAGCCCGACGATGGCTAACTATGGCTACACCTTC. This gives the protein CASSPTMANYGYTF.

The chain employs TRBV11-2 and TRBJ2-3; D is ambiguous. The CDR3 consists of 16 residues. The germline V gene has CDR1 SGHAT and CDR2 FQNNGV. Trimming took 2 bases from V and 3 from J, leaving 15 bases between them. CDR3: CASSLNPVGVTDTQYF. The CDR3 region has the DNA TGTGCCAGCAGCTTAAACCCCGTAGGAGTGACAGATACGCAGTATTTT. Looking up the rest from reference TRBV11-2 and TRBJ2-3 gives the full variable domain: EAGVAQSPRYKIIEKRQSVAFWCNPISGHATLYWYQQILGQGPKLLIQFQNNGVVDDSQLPKDRFSAERLKGVDSTLKIQPAKLEDSAVYLCASSLNPVGVTDTQYFGPGTRLTVL.

The chain combines TRBV9 with TRBJ2-3; D call uncertain. Germline V gives CDR1 SGDLS, CDR2 YYNGEE. V lost 0 bases and J lost 2, with 13 bases in between. The CDR3 has 16 amino acids. The CDR3 loop reads CASSVDSNPNTDTQYF. As DNA, the CDR3 is TGTGCCAGCAGCGTAGATAGCAACCCCAACACAGATACGCAGTATTTT.

The genes are TRBV11-2 and TRBJ1-2, with D unresolved. The germline V gene has CDR1 SGHAT and CDR2 FQNNGV. CDR3 length: 12 residues. Trimming stripped 0 bases from V and 3 bases from J, with 2 bases between. CDR3 residues: CASSLDDYGYTF. The CDR3 DNA reads TGTGCCAGCAGCTTAGATGACTATGGCTACACCTTC.

The chain couples TRBV5-1 to TRBJ2-3; 9 bases align to TRBD2. Germline V lookup: CDR1 SGHRS, CDR2 YFSETQ. The V and J ends lost 4 bases and 5 bases, in that order; junction bases with no gene match: 8. This CDR3 has 15 amino acids. The CDR3 reads CASSLGTTSGDTQYF. For the CDR3, the DNA is TGCGCCAGCAGCCTAGGTACGACTAGCGGAGATACGCAGTATTTT.

This clone was recorded once. The CDR3 here is CASSYSSDGTGNTIYF. The CDR3 bases are TGTGCCAGCAGTTACTCCTCCGACGGGACTGGAAACACCATATATTTT. The chain recombines TRBV6-5 with TRBJ1-3; D is unclear. V gave up 0 bases and J gave up 2 bases, with 11 bases separating them. There are 16 residues in the CDR3. CDR1 is MNHEY and CDR2 is SVGAGI in the germline V gene.

The rearrangement links TRBV6-5 to TRBJ2-7; D perhaps matches TRBD1 (6 bases). The germline V gene has CDR1 MNHEY and CDR2 SVGAGI. The length of the CDR3 is 13 residues. Trimming removed 6 bases at V and 6 bases at J, with 15 bases between. In nucleotides, the CDR3 is TGTGCCAGCAGACTACAGGGCCGGGTCGAGCAGTACTTC. Translated, it gives CASRLQGRVEQYF.

A single count supports this clone. The chain recombines TRBV4-3 with TRBJ2-6; 12 positions match TRBD2. This CDR3 has 20 residues. CDR1 is LGHNA, CDR2 YSLEER, per germline. V was pared by 1 base and J by 4 bases, with 11 bases of the junction left unmatched. CDR3 coding DNA: TGCGCCAGCAGCCAAGTGTCGGTGACTAGCGGGGGCCGCGGGGCCAACGTCCTGACTTTC. Translating it yields CASSQVSVTSGGRGANVLTF.

The chain joins TRBV7-2 to TRBJ1-5; D is unresolved. The CDR3 spans 13 residues. Germline values: CDR1 SGHTA, CDR2 FQGNSA. V lost 2 bases and J lost 6, with 8 bases in between. DNA for the CDR3: TGTGCCAGCAGCTTAATAGCCGGTCAGCCCCAGCATTTT. It is translated as CASSLIAGQPQHF.

This clone came up once. V gene TRBV28 combines with J gene TRBJ1-3, with D uncertain. Germline loops: CDR1 MDHEN, CDR2 SYDVKM. The CDR3 covers 14 residues. Trimming took 3 bases from V and 0 from J, leaving 6 bases between them. CDR3 nucleotide sequence: TGTGCCAGCAGTTTTGCGAGCTCTGGAAACACCATATATTTT. Translating it yields CASSFASSGNTIYF.

V and J are TRBV6-6 and TRBJ2-3; D might be TRBD1 or TRBD2, each matching 5 bases. The V gene's germline CDR1 is MNHNY and CDR2 SVGAGI (reference sequence). V lost 4 bases and J lost 6, with 17 bases in between. CDR3 length equals 15 residues. The CDR3 protein is CASSLGPPEVDTQYF. CDR3 coding DNA: TGTGCCAGCAGTTTGGGACCGCCAGAGGTGGATACGCAGTATTTT.

The V call is TRBV27, the J call TRBJ2-7, with D perhaps assigned TRBD1 or TRBD2 (5 bases each). The V gene lost 2 bases and the J gene lost 4 bases, with 21 bases spanning the gap. The CDR3 spans 17 residues. Germline CDR1 reads MNHEY; CDR2 reads SMNVEV (reference sequence). CDR3 bases: TGTGCCAGCAGTTTAAGTCCCGGGACCACAACCCCTTACGAGCAGTACTTC. This encodes CASSLSPGTTTPYEQYF.

The rearrangement joins TRBV19 to TRBJ2-2; 12 nucleotides match TRBD1. The germline CDR1 and CDR2 sequences are LNHDA and SQIVND (reference sequence). The V segment lost 6 bases and the J segment 4 bases; nucleotides outside the gene matches: 12. This CDR3 has 18 residues. The CDR3 region has the DNA TGTGCCAGTAGGGGGACAGGGGGCGGCGGGAGTGGCACCGGGGAGCTGTTTTTT. It codes for CASRGTGGGGSGTGELFF. The full variable domain, rest sourced from reference TRBV19 and TRBJ2-2, is DGGITQSPKYLFRKEGQNVTLSCEQNLNHDAMYWYRQDPGQGLRLIYYSQIVNDFQKGDIAEGYSVSREKKESFPLTVTSAQKNPTAFYLCASRGTGGGGSGTGELFFGEGSRLTVL.

The rearrangement uses TRBV9 and TRBJ2-1, with 8 bases lining up with TRBD2. The CDR3 length is 17 residues. Germline values: CDR1 SGDLS, CDR2 YYNGEE. The ends lost 0 bases at V and 1 base at J; junction bases unmatched: 6. The CDR3 here is CASSVVTSELSYNEQFF. The CDR3, as DNA: TGTGCCAGCAGCGTAGTGACTAGCGAATTGTCCTACAATGAGCAGTTCTTC.

The V gene is TRBV11-2, the J gene TRBJ2-1; 9 nucleotides align to TRBD1. With 5 bases clipped from V and 12 bases from J, the junction kept 14 bases outside the gene matches. This CDR3 comprises 15 residues. The germline V gene encodes CDR1 SGHAT and CDR2 FQNNGV. The CDR3 reads CASSAWTGVDGRQFF. The CDR3 coding sequence is TGTGCCAGCAGCGCCTGGACAGGGGTAGATGGTAGGCAGTTCTTC.

The rearrangement uses TRBV28 and TRBJ2-3; TRBD2 aligns across 10 bases. CDR3 length: 16 amino acids. The V segment lost 5 bases and the J segment 2 bases; nucleotides outside the gene matches: 7. The germline gives CDR1 MDHEN, CDR2 SYDVKM. CDR3 DNA: TGTGCCAGCAGTACTTCCGGGACTAGCGACACAGATACGCAGTATTTT. Encoded protein: CASSTSGTSDTDTQYF. Drawing the rest from reference TRBV28 and TRBJ2-3, the complete variable domain is DVKVTQSSRYLVKRTGEKVFLECVQDMDHENMFWYRQDPGLGLRLIYFSYDVKMKEKGDIPEGYSVSREKKERFSLILESASTNQTSMYLCASSTSGTSDTDTQYFGPGTRLTVL.

The chain employs TRBV7-9 and TRBJ2-7; possible D gene TRBD2, 5 bases. Germline V lookup: CDR1 SEHNR, CDR2 FQNEAQ (reference sequence). V lost 5 bases, J lost 3 bases, and 11 bases lay in between. The CDR3 has 13 amino acids. As DNA, the CDR3 is TGTGCCAGCAGCCGTGAGGGCAGCTACGAGCAGTACTTC. Protein: CASSREGSYEQYF.

This chain uses TRBV5-1 with TRBJ2-7, with D unclear. Trimming shortened V by 0 bases and J by 7 bases, and 14 bases separated the two germline ends. CDR3 length: 14 residues. Germline V CDR1 and CDR2: SGHRS, YFSETQ. CDR3 amino acids: CASSLAVTRGEQYF. The CDR3 DNA follows: TGCGCCAGCAGCTTGGCCGTGACCCGCGGTGAGCAGTACTTC.

CDR3 in amino acids: CASSEVGSLGSGANVLTF. The CDR3 coding sequence is TGTGCCAGCAGCGAGGTCGGATCGCTCGGATCTGGGGCCAACGTCCTGACTTTC. The rearrangement links TRBV9 to TRBJ2-6; unclear D gene. Deletions cut 3 bases from V and 1 base from J, with 17 bases between. This CDR3 region has 18 residues. Germline V lookup: CDR1 SGDLS, CDR2 YYNGEE.

V and J are TRBV28 and TRBJ2-7; TRBD2 matches at 10 bases. Germline values: CDR1 MDHEN, CDR2 SYDVKM. The V gene end was trimmed by 8 bases and the J gene end by 3 bases; junction bases not matched to a gene: 7. The CDR3 contains 14 residues. In DNA, the CDR3 is TGTGCCAGCGGGTCTAGCGGGAGTTTCTACGAGCAGTACTTC. Encoded protein: CASGSSGSFYEQYF.